The T cell receptor (beta chain) described here comes from a study of regulatory T cells in long-lasting Graves disease (TCRdb year 2021). Describing the broader study: Newly diagnosed Graves' disease patients had taken antithyroid drugs for less than 3 months. Peripheral blood TCR sequencing and RNA sequencing compared persistent Graves' disease patients with newly diagnosed Graves' disease patients. A total of around 35 samples underwent TCR sequencing, from around 13 patients with persistent Graves' disease and some 20 patients with newly diagnosed Graves' disease. The study was conducted in China and was registered as a clinical trial.

Receptor amplification or capture employed multiplex PCR. The instrument was an Illumina HiSeq 4000. CDR3 regions were amplified by Arm-PCR with iRepertoire HTBI primers to construct TCR beta libraries. PCR products were gel purified before sequencing. For the original study's pipeline: Gene usage analysis of CDR3 amino acid clonotypes relied on the 55 to 80 TRBV and about 15 TRBJ segments identified across samples. COPE and FqMerger were used to merge filtered high-quality paired reads into contigs. BLAST was used to align contigs to IMGT TRBV, TRBD and TRBJ reference genes, with CDR3 defined following IMGT. Any clonotype with a frequency above 0.1% was counted as a highly expanded clone. Repertoire diversity was measured by Shannon entropy, and V-J evenness by the Gini coefficient. A clonotype was considered public if more than one individual shared it. TCRdb ran its own pipeline on the public reads, namely fastp trimming at Q25 and MiXCR clone calling, and kept in-frame beta chains. Rows with a matching CDR3 protein are joined into one entry that keeps the most common DNA and genes. The V and J calls reflect TCRdb's pipeline rather than the authors' work. This sample comprises fewer than 350,000 distinct CDR3 sequences, about a sixth of them detected only once. Together, the top ten hold around 37% of the sample.

This clonotype was recorded at least ten times. Its antigen remains unidentified. The record has no base qualities; no much larger clone is one base away. Its CDR3 holds 16 amino acids, cysteine through phenylalanine. Only CDR3 DNA is held: 48 bases, read in frame from base 1. Germline trimming: 0 bases from V, 2 bases from J; junction bases outside gene matches: 5. Looking up the germline V gene yields CDR1 MNHEY and CDR2 SVGEGT. Results and caveats for the whole study, not just this receptor: Persistent disease showed preferential use of TRBV28, TRBJ1-2 and TRBJ2-5, whereas newly diagnosed disease favored TRBV20-1 and TRBJ2-1. Sequencing and analysis were limited to the TCR beta chain. A larger number of public clonotypes was shared among persistent patients (fewer than 3,000) than among newly diagnosed patients (around 890). Peripheral blood alone was examined, since thyroid tissue, which constituted the primary lesion, could not be accessed. Persistent Graves' disease patients showed lower TCR Shannon entropy and fewer highly expanded clones than newly diagnosed patients, suggesting clonal expansion. The small sample size was acknowledged by the authors as a limitation that may reduce accuracy.

Read against the paper, the sample's time point label means: newly diagnosed GD, antithyroid drugs for less than 3 months. For both TCR sequencing and RNA sequencing, RNA was extracted from PBMCs in TRIzol. Graves' disease was diagnosed according to American Thyroid Association guidelines. Patients were recruited from an endocrinology department in Xi'an, China. Each patient gave about 8.1 milliliters of peripheral blood, collected in an EDTA anticoagulant tube. Ficoll Paque Plus density gradient separation was used to isolate PBMCs, and no further T cell sorting was performed. An Agilent 2100 Bioanalyzer and agarose gel were used to assess RNA quality, and a NanoDrop 2000 was used to measure RNA concentration.

The chain links TRBV6-2 or TRBV6-3 with TRBJ2-7; TRBD2 agrees with 9 junctional bases. This sequence was found in a female donor with Graves disease. Material: peripheral blood mononuclear cells (PBMCs), obtained at new diagnosis, from a patient treated with antithyroid drugs. The DNA sequence reads TGTGCCAGCAGTTACTCGGGGGTAGCGGGGGCCTACGAGCAGTACTTC. This encodes CASSYSGVAGAYEQYF.